A single sample gave rise to the 17 T cell receptor beta chains below, sequenced in a study of blood T cells in healthy people across ages (dated by TCRdb to 2013 to 2016). The receptor library was made with 5' RACE. Data came from an Illumina HiSeq 2500. A second PCR of about 6 to 12 cycles was run with a J-beta primer mix and a sample-barcoded 5' primer. Starting from the raw public reads, TCRdb applied fastp trimming at Q25, assembled clones with MiXCR and retained in-frame beta chains. Every entry covers one CDR3 protein and lists the most common genes and DNA from its rows. The sample profile shows about 1.6 million distinct CDR3 sequences; roughly 30% of them were found once. The ten top clones hold approximately 10% of the sample. Sequenced: blood. These receptors were collected from a woman in her 30s in good health.

The chain carries TRBV4-1 and TRBJ1-2; maybe TRBD1 (6 bases). Per germline, CDR1 MGHRA and CDR2 YSYEKL. This CDR3 has 14 amino acids. Trimming stripped 5 bases from V and 4 bases from J, with 14 bases between. The CDR3 region is CASSIGGAAYGYTF. The CDR3 bases are TGCGCCAGCAGCATCGGGGGGGCCGCCTATGGCTACACCTTC.

This clonotype came up a few times. The rearrangement uses TRBV29-1 and TRBJ1-4; D perhaps matches TRBD1 (5 bases). The V gene lost 5 bases and the J gene lost 4 bases, with 17 bases spanning the gap. CDR1 is SQVTM and CDR2 is ANQGSEA in the germline V gene. This CDR3 is 15 amino acids long. The CDR3 bases are TGCAGCGTTTTCGAGTTGACAGACTTTAATGAAAAACTGTTTTTT. Protein sequence: CSVFELTDFNEKLFF.

The chain joins TRBV27 to TRBJ2-1, with D uncertain. Trimming took 6 bases from V and 0 from J, leaving 15 bases between them. The CDR3 contains 16 residues. Germline V gene lookup returns CDR1 MNHEY and CDR2 SMNVEV (reference sequence). The CDR3 loop is CASSLAVSYSYNEQFF. Written as DNA, the CDR3 is TGTGCCAGCAGCTTGGCCGTATCCTACTCCTACAATGAGCAGTTCTTC.

The V gene is TRBV11-2, the J gene TRBJ1-2; D remains ambiguous. There are 14 residues in the CDR3. Germline-derived CDR1 and CDR2 are SGHAT and FQNNGV. Trimming left V 7 bases short and J 4 bases short, with 16 bases between. This chain's CDR3 is CASTPQESAYGYTF. Here the CDR3 DNA reads TGTGCCAGCACCCCGCAGGAAAGCGCCTATGGCTACACCTTC.

This clonotype was seen only once. The chain carries TRBV3-1 and TRBJ2-1; D perhaps matches TRBD1 (5 bases). This CDR3 has 15 residues. Germline V lookup: CDR1 LGHDT, CDR2 YNNKEL (reference sequence). V was cut by 4 bases and J by 5 bases, with 15 bases left in between. The CDR3 loop is CASSPLGVRNNEQFF. The CDR3 DNA reads as TGTGCCAGCAGCCCCCTAGGGGTTAGGAACAATGAGCAGTTCTTC.

This clonotype has more than one count but fewer than ten. CDR3 nucleotide sequence: TGTGCCAGCAGCACCAGGGGACAGGGGGCGCGAGAGACCCAGTACTTC. This gives the protein CASSTRGQGARETQYF. The gene calls are TRBV7-9 and TRBJ2-5; 12 nucleotides line up with TRBD1. With V trimmed by 5 bases and J by 4 bases, 8 bases remained unmatched. Per germline, CDR1 SEHNR and CDR2 FQNEAQ (reference sequence). The CDR3 is made up of 16 amino acids.

The table lists this clonotype with a count of one. The CDR3 region has the DNA TGTGCCAGCAGTGAAAAAACGGGCCATGAGCAGTTCTTC. Its protein product is CASSEKTGHEQFF. The chain couples TRBV6-5 to TRBJ2-1; D not resolved. The CDR3 covers 13 residues. Germline V lookup: CDR1 MNHEY, CDR2 SVGAGI. Trimming left V 5 bases short and J 8 bases short, with 13 bases between.

This clonotype was counted a few times. The rearrangement links TRBV4-1 to TRBJ1-2; D is possibly TRBD1 (5 bases). V lost 2 bases to trimming and J lost 0 bases, with 16 bases between them. Germline V gene data show CDR1 as MGHRA and CDR2 as YSYEKL. This CDR3 contains 17 residues. The CDR3 protein is CASSQIPGAGSNYGYTF. DNA for the CDR3: TGCGCCAGCAGCCAAATCCCCGGGGCCGGTTCTAACTATGGCTACACCTTC.

This clonotype was detected a few times. The chain couples TRBV7-7 to TRBJ2-1; 9 bases align to TRBD2. Germline CDR1 reads SSHAT; CDR2 reads FNYEAQ (reference sequence). This CDR3 comprises 16 residues. Trimming at V came to 1 base and at J to 8 bases, leaving 9 bases not matched to a gene. For the CDR3, the DNA is TGTGCCAGCAGCTTAGTGGCGGGAGGGCCTTATGATGAGCAGTTCTTC. Translation gives CASSLVAGGPYDEQFF. The full variable domain, with the rest looked up from reference TRBV7-7 and TRBJ2-1, is GAGVSQSPRYKVTKRGQDVTLRCDPISSHATLYWYQQALGQGPEFLTYFNYEAQPDKSGLPSDRFSAERPEGSISTLTIQRTEQRDSAMYRCASSLVAGGPYDEQFFGPGTRLTVL.

In its sample, this clonotype was seen a few times. This chain joins TRBV6-1 and TRBJ2-3; perhaps TRBD1 as D (6 bases). This CDR3 is built from 15 residues. Germline CDR1 and CDR2: MNHNS and SASEGT. Trimming cost V 10 bases and J 6 bases, with 23 bases left between them. CDR3 region: CATRNRVAGRDTQYF. As DNA, the CDR3 is TGTGCCACCCGGAACAGGGTAGCCGGACGGGATACGCAGTATTTT.

The chain employs TRBV7-2 and TRBJ2-4; 12 nucleotides align to TRBD2. The CDR3 has 18 amino acids. Trimming at V came to 4 bases and at J to 0 bases, leaving 7 bases not matched to a gene. In germline, CDR1 is SGHTA, CDR2 FQGNSA. CDR3 nucleotides: TGTGCCAGCAGCTGGACTAGCGGGGTCTTCCTAGCCAAAAACATTCAGTACTTC. Its protein is CASSWTSGVFLAKNIQYF.

In this sample, this clonotype turned up a few times. This chain uses TRBV4-2 with TRBJ2-1; possibly TRBD2 for D (6 bases). In germline, CDR1 is LGHNA, CDR2 YNFKEQ. The length of the CDR3 is 14 residues. V was shortened by 1 base and J by 7 bases, with 11 bases between the two germline ends. This CDR3 is CASSQVDSGNEQFF. The CDR3 DNA reads TGTGCCAGCAGCCAAGTCGACAGCGGGAATGAGCAGTTCTTC.

A few counts support this clonotype. The chain is built from TRBV21-1 and TRBJ1-2. TRBV21-1 represents a pseudogene. The CDR3 runs 18 residues. CDR3 protein: CASSKGLVSGILNYGYTF. DNA of the CDR3: TGTGCCAGCAGCAAAGGACTAGTGTCAGGGATCCTTAACTATGGCTACACCTTC.

This clonotype was seen at least ten times. The gene calls are TRBV20-1 and TRBJ2-7; possibly TRBD2 for D (5 bases). Germline loops: CDR1 DFQATT, CDR2 SNEGSKA (reference sequence). This CDR3 has 12 residues. The V end was cut by 3 bases, the J end by 4 bases, with 10 bases between. CDR3 amino acids: CSARAGGYEQYF. CDR3 DNA sequence: TGCAGTGCTAGGGCGGGTGGGTACGAGCAGTACTTC.

This clonotype was picked up a small number of times. CDR3 sequence: CASSQDPLGGYGYTF. The CDR3 DNA follows: TGTGCCAGCAGCCAAGATCCCCTGGGGGGCTATGGCTACACCTTC. V and J are TRBV3-1 and TRBJ1-2; tentative D call: TRBD1 (5 bases). CDR3 length equals 15 residues. V was cut by 0 bases and J by 4 bases, with 12 bases left in between. CDR1 LGHDT and CDR2 YNNKEL come from the germline V gene (reference sequence). The whole variable domain, remainder taken from reference TRBV3-1 and TRBJ1-2, is DTAVSQTPKYLVTQMGNDKSIKCEQNLGHDTMYWYKQDSKKFLKIMFSYNNKELIINETVPNRFSPKSPDKAHLNLHINSLELGDSAVYFCASSQDPLGGYGYTFGSGTRLTVV.

This rearrangement joins TRBV5-1 to TRBJ2-1; 7 bases match TRBD2. V lost 4 bases and J lost 9; bases outside the gene matches: 7. CDR3 length equals 13 residues. Per the germline V gene, CDR1 is SGHRS and CDR2 is YFSETQ. Here the CDR3 reads CASSDDSSGEQFF. Written as DNA, the CDR3 is TGCGCCAGCAGCGACGACTCTAGCGGTGAGCAGTTCTTC.

The chain carries TRBV20-1 and TRBJ2-7; 8 positions agree with TRBD1. CDR1 and CDR2 (germline): DFQATT, SNEGSKA (reference sequence). V was pared by 3 bases and J by 3 bases, with 4 bases of the junction left unmatched. The CDR3 spans 13 residues. The CDR3 loop is CSASRGPDYEQYF. DNA for the CDR3: TGCAGTGCTAGCAGGGGGCCGGACTACGAGCAGTACTTC.